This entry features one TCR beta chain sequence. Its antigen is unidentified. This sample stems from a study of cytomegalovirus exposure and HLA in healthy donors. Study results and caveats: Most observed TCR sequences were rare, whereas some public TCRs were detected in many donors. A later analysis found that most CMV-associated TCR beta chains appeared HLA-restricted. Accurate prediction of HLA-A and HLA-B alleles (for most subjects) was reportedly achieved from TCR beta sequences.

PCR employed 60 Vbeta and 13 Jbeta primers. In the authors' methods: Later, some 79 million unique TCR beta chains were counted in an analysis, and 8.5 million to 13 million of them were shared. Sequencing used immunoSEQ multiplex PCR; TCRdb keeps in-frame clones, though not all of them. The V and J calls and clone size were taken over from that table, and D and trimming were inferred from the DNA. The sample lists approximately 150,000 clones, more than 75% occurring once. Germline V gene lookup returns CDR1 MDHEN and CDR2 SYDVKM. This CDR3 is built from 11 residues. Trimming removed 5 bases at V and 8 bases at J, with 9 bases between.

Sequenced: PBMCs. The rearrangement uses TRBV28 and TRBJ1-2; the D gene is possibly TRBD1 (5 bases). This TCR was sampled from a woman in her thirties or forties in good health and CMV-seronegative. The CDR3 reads CASSGGLGYTF. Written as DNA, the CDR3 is TGTGCCAGCAGTGGGGGACTAGGCTACACCTTC.